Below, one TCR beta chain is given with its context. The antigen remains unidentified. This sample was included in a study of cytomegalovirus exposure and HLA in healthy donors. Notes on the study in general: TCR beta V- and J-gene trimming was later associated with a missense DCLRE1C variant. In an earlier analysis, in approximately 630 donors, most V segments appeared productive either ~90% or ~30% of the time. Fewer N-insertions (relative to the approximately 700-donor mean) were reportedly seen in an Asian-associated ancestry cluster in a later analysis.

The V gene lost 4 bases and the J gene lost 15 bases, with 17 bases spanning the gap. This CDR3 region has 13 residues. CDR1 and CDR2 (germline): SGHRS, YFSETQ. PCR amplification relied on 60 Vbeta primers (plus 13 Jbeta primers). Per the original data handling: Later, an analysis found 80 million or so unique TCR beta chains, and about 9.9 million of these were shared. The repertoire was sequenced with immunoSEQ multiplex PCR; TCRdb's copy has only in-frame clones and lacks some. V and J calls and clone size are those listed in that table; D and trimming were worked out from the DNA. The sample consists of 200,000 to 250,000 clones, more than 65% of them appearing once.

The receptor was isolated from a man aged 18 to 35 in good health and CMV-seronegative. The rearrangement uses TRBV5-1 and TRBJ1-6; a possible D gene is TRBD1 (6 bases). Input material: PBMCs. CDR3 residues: CASSAGTQLNLHF. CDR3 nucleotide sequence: TGCGCCAGCAGCGCAGGGACACAACTAAACCTCCACTTT.